What follows describes a single T cell receptor beta chain. Its antigen is unidentified. The data derive from a study of cytomegalovirus exposure and HLA in healthy donors. Regarding the study as a whole: A later analysis showed TCR association rates differing by HLA locus, peaking at DRB1 and lowest at HLA-C. A reported reduction in N-insertions relative to the approximately 690-donor mean was seen in an Asian-associated ancestry cluster in a later analysis.

Researchers ran the PCR with 60 Vbeta and 13 Jbeta primers. Data came from immunoSEQ multiplex PCR; TCRdb stores just in-frame clones and leaves some out. The sample lists about 220,000 clones, 60% to 80% occurring once. Trimming at V came to 3 bases and at J to 1 base, leaving 5 bases not matched to a gene. Germline V gives CDR1 MNHNS, CDR2 SASEGT. This CDR3 is 15 amino acids long. Sampled while nominally healthy, donors likely had unrecorded immune exposures. This chain links TRBV6-1 with TRBJ1-1; 7 bases agree with TRBD1. The sequence was collected from a woman aged 30 to 39 in good health and CMV-seronegative. The sequenced sample was PBMCs. CDR3 bases: TGTGCCAGCAGTGAGTCGAGGACAGGGAACACTGAAGCTTTCTTT. Translation: CASSESRTGNTEAFF.